This T cell receptor (beta chain) was observed in a study of cytotoxic CD8 clonotypes in ibrutinib-treated CLL. Background on the study: By median around 70 months, 12 had progressed and about 15 stayed remitted; responses had been 2 complete and approximately 24 partial. The average sample held around 280,000 productive templates and tens of thousands of productive rearrangements.

Germline assignment: CDR1 SGDLS and CDR2 YYNGEE. V was clipped by 3 bases and J by 2 bases, with 16 bases between them. The CDR3 extends over 16 amino acids. Investigators sought sequencing depths of between 1 in 200,000 and 1 in 1 million T cells. The repertoire was sequenced with immunoSEQ multiplex PCR; TCRdb's copy has only in-frame clones and lacks some. The sample gives about 300,000 clones, about 61% of which show up once; 6.3% is in the top ten. The sequencing used PBMCs, collected after 36 months of ibrutinib treatment. V is TRBV9 and J is TRBJ2-3; the D gene is possibly TRBD2 (6 bases). This receptor was obtained from a human donor with chronic lymphocytic leukemia. For the CDR3, the DNA is TGTGCCAGCAGCGCATTATCCGGGACTCCCACAGATACGCAGTATTTT. Its protein is CASSALSGTPTDTQYF.